One sample yielded the 2 T cell receptor beta chains listed below, sequenced in a study of cytomegalovirus exposure and HLA in healthy donors. Primers for the PCR totalled 60 Vbeta and 13 Jbeta. Produced via immunoSEQ multiplex PCR; TCRdb's table is partial and in-frame only. The sample lists about 190,000 clones, 80% occurring once. Source material: PBMCs. All receptors derive from a woman aged 40 to 50 in good health and CMV-seronegative.

The chain joins TRBV10-3 to TRBJ1-4, with TRBD1 matching 7 bases. This CDR3 has 14 residues. Germline V gene lookup returns CDR1 ENHRY and CDR2 SYGVKD. V lost 5 bases and J lost 5; bases outside the gene matches: 5. The CDR3 coding sequence is TGTGCCATCAGTCCGGGACAGCCGAATGAAAAACTGTTTTTT. Protein sequence: CAISPGQPNEKLFF.

This chain's CDR3 is CASSQRDRGLKLFF. The CDR3 coding sequence is TGTGCCAGCAGTCAGCGGGACAGGGGCCTTAAACTGTTTTTT. The genes are TRBV27 and TRBJ1-4, with TRBD1 matching 10 bases. V was clipped by 5 bases and J by 11 bases; unmatched bases: 8. The germline gives CDR1 MNHEY, CDR2 SMNVEV (reference sequence). This CDR3 is 14 amino acids long.